This T cell receptor beta chain is from a study of identifying expanded T cells in peripheral blood. Study-wide points: Technical replicates showed roughly 1.2 changed clones; two weeks around 15; four weeks 19. Across healthy donors, higher total template counts meant significantly greater roughly 2-week count variance.

Collection occurred without any documented infections or immune events in donors. On this clone itself: Its antigen is undetermined.

Trimming cost V 6 bases and J 0 bases; bases outside gene matches: 6. The CDR3 covers 15 residues. From germline, CDR1 is SGHVS and CDR2 FQNEAQ. Generated by immunoSEQ multiplex PCR, the TCRdb table keeps only in-frame clones and is missing some. The sample has 100,000 to 150,000 clones; around 84% are singletons. The source material was blood. The chain is built from TRBV7-8 and TRBJ2-5; TRBD2 aligns across 8 bases. This TCR came from a person aged 18 to 70 in good health. CDR3 residues: CASSRSGANQETQYF. CDR3 DNA sequence: TGTGCCAGCAGTCGTAGCGGGGCTAACCAAGAGACCCAGTACTTC.